The rows below give T cell receptor beta chains drawn from one sample of a study of blood T cell repertoires in COVID-19. Assay used: immunoSEQ multiplex PCR; TCRdb lists only in-frame clones, some missing. The table lists just over 650,000 clones, over 80% of them singletons. The sample was peripheral blood. These TCRs come from a woman under 30 with acute or convalescent COVID-19. Each CDR3 is given with its conserved first and last residue. Fields, in order: J gene, D gene, V gene, clone size, CDR3 DNA, CDR3 protein. The D gene is left open where the match is weak. A clone size is listed for some rows: how often the clone was seen (once, few, many), or a class if it is expanded.

>TRBJ2-2|NA|TRBV6-2/TRBV6-3|once
TGTGCCAGCAGTTATAGTTTTATTTCCGGGGAGCTGTTTTTT
CASSYSFISGELFF
>TRBJ1-3|NA|TRBV12-5|once
TGTGCTAGTGGCCGCGAAAACAGGGTCTTCTCTGGAAACACCATATATTTT
CASGRENRVFSGNTIYF
>TRBJ1-1|TRBD1|TRBV4-1|NA
TGCGCCAGCAGACAGGACAGGACCACTGAAGCTTTCTTT
CASRQDRTTEAFF
>TRBJ2-2|NA|TRBV14|NA
TGTGCCAGCAGCCAGGTCAGGGCGAACACCGGGGAGCTGTTTTTT
CASSQVRANTGELFF
>TRBJ1-6|TRBD1|TRBV27|NA
TGTGCCAGCAGTCCAGGGGGGAATTCACCCCTCCACTTT
CASSPGGNSPLHF
>TRBJ2-7|TRBD1|TRBV6-5|NA
TGTGCCAGCAGACCTCCCGGACAGGGGTACGAGCAGTACTTC
CASRPPGQGYEQYF
>TRBJ2-2|TRBD2|TRBV27|NA
TGTGCCAGCAGTGCGGGGGGAGGTCCAGGGGAGCTGTTTTTT
CASSAGGGPGELFF
>TRBJ2-1|NA|TRBV9|NA
TGTGCCAGCAGCGGGGGACTCCTAAGTGAGCAGTTCTTC
CASSGGLLSEQFF
>TRBJ2-1|TRBD1|TRBV6-5|NA
TGTGCCAGCACCTCCGGGACAGGGTCTTACAATGAGCAGTTCTTC
CASTSGTGSYNEQFF
>TRBJ2-1|NA|TRBV20-1|NA
TGCAGTGCTAGGAGGAGTCGAGAGCAGTTCTTC
CSARRSREQFF
>TRBJ2-5|NA|TRBV6-1|NA
TGTGCCAGCAGTGACGCGGGACGGAGGAAGGAGACCCAGTACTTC
CASSDAGRRKETQYF
>TRBJ2-7|TRBD1|TRBV5-5|NA
TGTGCCAGCAGCTCTATAACAGGGGACTACGAGCAGTACTTC
CASSSITGDYEQYF
>TRBJ2-1|TRBD2|TRBV3-1/TRBV3-2|NA
TGTGCCAGCAGCCAAGAGGGGACTAGCGGGGGATTCCACTCCTACAATGAGCAGTTCTTC
CASSQEGTSGGFHSYNEQFF